The rows below give T cell receptor beta chains drawn from one sample of a study of CD8 T cells in Susac syndrome. Each CDR3 protein gets one entry after TCRdb re-called the immunoSEQ multiplex PCR reads with MiXCR. Seen here are about 150,000 distinct CDR3 sequences, 90% to 95% observed once, and the top ten hold 0.15% to 0.2%. The sequenced material came from CD4+ T cells from PBMCs. These receptors were taken from a human donor with Susac syndrome. CDR3s leave out the opening cysteine and the closing phenylalanine or tryptophan.

V gene	J gene	CDR3 protein
TRBV9	TRBJ2-3	ASSVGYGGITDTQY
TRBV18	TRBJ1-5	ASSRDPNQPQH
TRBV20-1	TRBJ1-6	SAAMVDPQARGSPLH
TRBV9	TRBJ2-2	ASSVLAEPTGELF
TRBV5-6	TRBJ2-2	ASVAVSTLNTGELF
TRBV29-1	TRBJ2-5	SVEGTVPETQY
TRBV20-1	TRBJ1-5	SASTGDNQPQH
TRBV10-3	TRBJ2-5	AIRSGQGQETQY
TRBV9	TRBJ2-1	ASSVGSGGALYNEQF
TRBV12-5	TRBJ1-2	ASGLTGPNHRGYT
TRBV20-1	TRBJ1-6	SARPQRPSGDSPLH
TRBV12-3/TRBV12-4	TRBJ2-4	ASSSPGLNIQY
TRBV5-1	TRBJ2-3	ASNKQRVGADTQY
TRBV20-1	TRBJ1-5	SARVRDGQPQH
TRBV6-6	TRBJ1-6	ASSYPDHSPLH
TRBV20-1	TRBJ2-7	SARPSGIEQY
TRBV5-1	TRBJ1-3	ASSLQGGNTIY
TRBV3-1	TRBJ1-2	ASSPGQGFNGYT
TRBV6-4	TRBJ2-5	ASSDSGGGAHDQETQY
TRBV3-1	TRBJ2-5	ASSQVISRTQY
TRBV7-6	TRBJ2-7	ASSSNGGGIYEQY
TRBV4-3	TRBJ2-3	ASSQQTGSTDTQY
TRBV19	TRBJ2-1	ASSIGPNRNEQF
TRBV3-1	TRBJ2-6	ASSQGSGANVLT
TRBV9	TRBJ2-3	ASAPSGGRTDTQY
TRBV5-4	TRBJ2-7	ASSLPRGGVAGEEQY
TRBV12-3/TRBV12-4	TRBJ1-6	ASSSLGPHNSPLH
TRBV7-3	TRBJ1-2	ASSSGTGAGYT
TRBV29-1	TRBJ1-5	SVGPTGNNNQPQH
TRBV12-3/TRBV12-4	TRBJ2-2	ASSSDSGELF
TRBV7-9	TRBJ2-5	ASSLGSTLGETQY
TRBV5-7	TRBJ2-7	ASSLNARSANSYEQY
TRBV12-3/TRBV12-4	TRBJ1-1	ASSSWGDTEAF
TRBV20-1	TRBJ2-3	SAATGRDTQY
TRBV24-1	TRBJ2-2	ATSDAGTDTGELF
TRBV20-1	TRBJ1-1	SAYGIMAF
TRBV29-1	TRBJ2-7	SVTRWRGPSYEQY
TRBV15	TRBJ1-5	ATTDGINQPQH
TRBV29-1	TRBJ2-7	SVEGDRSSPYEQY
TRBV20-1	TRBJ2-5	SARVLTGVKTQY
TRBV7-9	TRBJ1-1	ASSPLAGNTEAF